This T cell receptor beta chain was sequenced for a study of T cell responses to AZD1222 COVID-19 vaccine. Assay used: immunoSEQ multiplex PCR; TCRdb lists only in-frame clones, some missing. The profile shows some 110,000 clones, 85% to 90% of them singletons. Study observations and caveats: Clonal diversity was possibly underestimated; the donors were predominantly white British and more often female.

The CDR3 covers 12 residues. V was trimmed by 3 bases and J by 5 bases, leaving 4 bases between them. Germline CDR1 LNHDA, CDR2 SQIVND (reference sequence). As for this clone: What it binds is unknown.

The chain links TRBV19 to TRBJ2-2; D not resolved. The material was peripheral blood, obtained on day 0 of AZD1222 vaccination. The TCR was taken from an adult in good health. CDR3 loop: CASSILTGELFF. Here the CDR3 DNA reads TGTGCCAGTAGTATCCTTACCGGGGAGCTGTTTTTT.